Below are 18 T cell receptor beta chains sequenced from a single sample in a study of circulating tumor DNA in untreated peripheral T-cell lymphoma. Measured with immunoSEQ multiplex PCR; TCRdb has only the in-frame clones, and not every one. There are approximately 8,900 clones in the sample; around four fifths occur only once, and 2% to 2.5% lies in the top ten. The sequenced sample was tumor tissue. The receptors were gathered from a human donor with peripheral T-cell lymphoma.

The rearrangement uses TRBV12-5 and TRBJ1-3; D is ambiguous. This CDR3 has 16 amino acids. The germline V gene has CDR1 LGHNT and CDR2 FRNRAP. Here the CDR3 reads CASIPRTGYSGNTIYF. DNA for the CDR3: TGTGCCAGCATCCCCAGGACGGGTTACTCTGGAAACACCATATATTTT.

The table lists this clone with a few counts. The rearrangement joins TRBV19 to TRBJ1-4; D possibly corresponds to TRBD1 (5 bases). The CDR3 covers 17 residues. The V gene lost 7 bases and the J gene lost 2 bases, with 20 bases spanning the gap. Germline values: CDR1 LNHDA, CDR2 SQIVND (reference sequence). The DNA for the CDR3 is TGTGCCAGTACCGACCCCCCAGGGAGGGCGACTAATGAAAAACTGTTTTTT. Amino acid sequence: CASTDPPGRATNEKLFF.

The chain is built from TRBV12-5 and TRBJ2-7, with D hard to call. V was clipped by 0 bases and J by 4 bases, with 7 bases between them. In germline, CDR1 is LGHNT, CDR2 FRNRAP. This CDR3 contains 13 residues. The DNA for the CDR3 is TGTGCTAGTGGTTTGGTACCCCCTTACGAGCAGTACTTC. Translation: CASGLVPPYEQYF.

This clone was counted once. The chain recombines TRBV6-8 with TRBJ1-2, with D unclear. The CDR3 contains 13 residues. CDR1 MNHGY and CDR2 SAAAGT come from the germline V gene. V was cut by 4 bases and J by 3 bases, with 9 bases left in between. CDR3 DNA: TGTGCCAGCAGTTCGCGCCCCCACTATGGCTACACCTTC. Translating it yields CASSSRPHYGYTF.

The V gene is TRBV5-1, the J gene TRBJ2-5; no clear D. V was clipped by 4 bases and J by 2 bases, with 12 bases between them. This CDR3 is 14 amino acids long. Germline CDR1 reads SGHRS; CDR2 reads YFSETQ. The chain's CDR3 is CASSLPFRQETQYF. In DNA, the CDR3 is TGCGCCAGCAGCCTGCCTTTCCGACAAGAGACCCAGTACTTC. The whole variable domain, remainder taken from reference TRBV5-1 and TRBJ2-5, is KAGVTQTPRYLIKTRGQQVTLSCSPISGHRSVSWYQQTPGQGLQFLFEYFSETQRNKGNFPGRFSGRQFSNSRSEMNVSTLELGDSALYLCASSLPFRQETQYFGPGTRLLVL.

V gene TRBV23-1 combines with J gene TRBJ1-2; D uncertain. TRBV23-1 is an ORF; its function is uncertain. V was clipped by 6 bases and J by 4 bases, with 12 bases between them. The CDR3 consists of 13 residues. CDR3 loop: CASSQVSGYGYTF. As DNA, the CDR3 is TGCGCCAGCAGCCAAGTTAGTGGCTATGGCTACACCTTC.

This clone was seen a single time. This chain joins TRBV28 and TRBJ1-5, with a tentative D call TRBD1 (5 bases). Germline loops: CDR1 MDHEN, CDR2 SYDVKM. The CDR3 spans 14 residues. The germline V and J ends were trimmed by 7 bases and 5 bases, with 15 bases remaining between them. CDR3 protein: CASNSALRDQPQHF. CDR3 nucleotides: TGTGCCAGCAATTCTGCCCTCAGGGATCAGCCCCAGCATTTT.

This sequence joins TRBV4-1 and TRBJ2-5, with 9 bases matching TRBD2. V gave up 1 base and J gave up 4 bases; unmatched junction bases: 10. This CDR3 contains 17 residues. Germline CDR1 MGHRA, CDR2 YSYEKL. The CDR3 DNA is TGCGCCAGCAGCCAAGTAGATGGCGGGGGGGTCGGAGAGACCCAGTACTTC. Translated, it gives CASSQVDGGGVGETQYF.

The V and J genes are TRBV18 and TRBJ1-2; D is undetermined. Deletions cut 5 bases from V and 6 bases from J, with 16 bases between. The CDR3 contains 14 residues. Germline CDR1 reads KGHSH; CDR2 reads LQKENI. Here the CDR3 reads CASSSIPQQDGYTF. CDR3 nucleotide sequence: TGTGCCAGCTCATCTATCCCACAGCAGGATGGCTACACCTTC.

The gene calls are TRBV30 and TRBJ1-2, with D possibly TRBD1 on 5 matching bases. Trimming removed 5 bases from V and 7 bases from J, with 20 bases in between. This CDR3 spans 14 amino acids. The germline V gene encodes CDR1 GTSNPN and CDR2 SVGIG (reference sequence). CDR3 nucleotide sequence: TGTGCCTGGGACCGGGGCGGGTGGTTTCTTGGCTACACCTTC. This translates into CAWDRGGWFLGYTF.

The chain combines TRBV7-2 with TRBJ1-1; D gene unclear. Germline CDR1 SGHTA, CDR2 FQGNSA. This CDR3 is built from 13 residues. V lost 2 bases and J 2 bases, leaving 6 bases between the germline ends. CDR3 DNA sequence: TGTGCCAGCAGCTTATCTGAAAACACTGAAGCTTTCTTT. This encodes CASSLSENTEAFF.

This clone has only one observation. The rearrangement joins TRBV5-1 to TRBJ1-1; the match to TRBD1 covers 7 bases. V trimming: 0 bases; J trimming: 3 bases; junction bases outside the gene matches: 2. This CDR3 contains 14 residues. CDR1 is SGHRS and CDR2 is YFSETQ in the germline V gene. CDR3 coding DNA: TGCGCCAGCAGCTTGGAAACAGGGGACACTGAAGCTTTCTTT. Its protein product is CASSLETGDTEAFF.

On this clone: One junction end disagrees with the germline gene, perhaps due to a read error. The rearrangement joins TRBV18 to TRBJ2-7; D not resolved. Looked up from germline, CDR1 is KGHSH and CDR2 is LQKENI. This CDR3 spans 14 amino acids. The DNA for the CDR3 is TGTGTCAGCTCACTTGTGGATGGATCCTACGAGCAGTACTTC. Protein sequence: CVSSLVDGSYEQYF.

The chain carries TRBV1 and TRBJ1-1; the D call of TRBD1 is as the table states it, not checked on the DNA. TRBV1 is listed as a pseudogene. This CDR3 comprises 13 residues. The CDR3 reads CASSEDPSTEAFF. CDR3 sequence (DNA): TGCGCCAGCAGCGAAGACCCCAGTACTGAAGCTTTCTTT.

The chain carries TRBV19 and TRBJ1-2, with 8 bases aligning to TRBD1. With V trimmed by 5 bases and J by 5 bases, 10 bases remained unmatched. Germline assignment: CDR1 LNHDA and CDR2 SQIVND (reference sequence). This CDR3 spans 15 amino acids. CDR3 DNA: TGTGCCAGTAGTCTTTCGACAGGGGTGAGGTATGGCTACACCTTC. Protein sequence: CASSLSTGVRYGYTF.

Worth noting for this clone: One end of the junction is discordant with germline, which a read error may explain. CDR3 nucleotides: TGTGCCAGTAGAGGGTGGGGGGATAGAGGTGGCAATGAGCAATTCTTC. Its protein is CASRGWGDRGGNEQFF. The V call is TRBV19, the J call TRBJ2-1, with TRBD2 as a possible D gene (6 bases). This CDR3 has 16 residues. Germline lookup yields CDR1 LNHDA and CDR2 SQIVND (reference sequence).

The chain employs TRBV14 and TRBJ1-1, with D possibly matching TRBD1 (5 bases). The V end lost 4 bases, the J end lost 5 bases, and 8 bases lay between the germline ends. The germline CDR1 and CDR2 sequences are SGHDN and FVKESK. This CDR3 spans 12 amino acids. CDR3 sequence reads: CASSRGTTEAFF. In nucleotides, the CDR3 is TGTGCCAGCAGCCGAGGGACTACTGAAGCTTTCTTT.

V is TRBV9 and J is TRBJ2-5, with no clear D. This CDR3 is built from 15 residues. Per germline, CDR1 SGDLS and CDR2 YYNGEE. V was clipped by 5 bases and J by 5 bases, with 19 bases between them. CDR3 DNA sequence: TGTGCCAGCAGTGAGGCACATTATAGCCGGGAGACCCAGTACTTC. It specifies CASSEAHYSRETQYF.